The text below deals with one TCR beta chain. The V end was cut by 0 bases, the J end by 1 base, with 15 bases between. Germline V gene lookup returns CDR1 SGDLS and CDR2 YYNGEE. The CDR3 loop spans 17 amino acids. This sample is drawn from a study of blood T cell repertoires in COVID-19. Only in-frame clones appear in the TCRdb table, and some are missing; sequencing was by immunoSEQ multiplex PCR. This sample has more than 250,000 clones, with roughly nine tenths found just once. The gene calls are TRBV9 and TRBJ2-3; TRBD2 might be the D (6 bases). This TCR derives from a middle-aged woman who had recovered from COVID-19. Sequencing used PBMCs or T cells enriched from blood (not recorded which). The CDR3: CASSVAPNGGGTDTQYF. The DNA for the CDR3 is TGTGCCAGCAGCGTAGCCCCGAACGGCGGGGGCACAGATACGCAGTATTTT.